This T cell receptor beta chain was documented in a study of CD8 T cells in ankylosing spondylitis. Quantitative molecular-barcoded 5'-RACE generated the TCR beta libraries. TCRdb called the 5' RACE reads again in MiXCR, with one record for every CDR3 protein. The profile shows about 150,000 distinct CDR3 sequences, roughly 30% of them singletons. Notes on this clonotype: Antigen unknown.

The CDR3 runs to 12 residues. Per the germline V gene, CDR1 is MNHEY and CDR2 is SVGEGT. Trimming cost V 11 bases and J 2 bases; bases outside gene matches: 5. Study findings and constraints: Some motif variants were previously reported in reactive arthritis synovial fluid and blood. One TCR beta motif, made up of 7 or 8 highly homologous variants, appeared characteristic of ankylosing spondylitis blood.

The source is a male donor with ankylosing spondylitis. The J gene is TRBJ1-1, the V gene TRBV6-2 or TRBV6-3; 7 bases map to TRBD1. Sequencing input: synovial fluid, either unsorted or a sorted T cell fraction (not recorded which). CDR3: CASRDSNTEAFF. DNA of the CDR3: TGTGCCTCCCGGGACAGCAACACTGAAGCTTTCTTT.